This T cell receptor beta chain derives from a study of T-cell memory formation after mild COVID-19. The wider study: Largely, TCR clusters stayed within a single donor.

Overall study results and limits: Certain responding clones were present in pre-infection memory, suggesting participation of cross-reactive memory. Clones shrinking between day 15 and 85 showed a balanced CD4/CD8 split, and those that grew later tilted toward CD4+. CD8+ contracting clones occupied EMRA, while CD4+ ones occupied mainly CM and EM.

TCRdb itself ran the 5' RACE reads through MiXCR, one entry per CDR3 protein. The sample carries about 290,000 distinct CDR3 sequences, approximately 15% recorded once. Trimming stripped 1 base from V and 2 bases from J, with 8 bases between. The CDR3 length is 14 residues. Per germline, CDR1 LGHNA and CDR2 YSLEER. A note on this clonotype: Its antigen is as yet unknown.

This TCR derives from a man aged 18 to 30 who had mild COVID-19 (a few samples of this study predate the infection). Cell type and time point are not known. The sample was PBMCs or a T cell subset sorted from them (not recorded which). This chain links TRBV4-3 with TRBJ1-2, with D unclear. The CDR3, as DNA: TGCGCCAGCAGCCAAGGGGCCCAGAACTATGGCTACACCTTC. This translates into CASSQGAQNYGYTF.